These 31 T cell receptor beta chains share one sample of origin, sequenced in a study of OX40 agonist ivuxolimab in advanced cancers. This table comes from immunoSEQ multiplex PCR, and its TCRdb copy is limited to in-frame clones, with some not included. The profile covers approximately 90,000 clones, with roughly 89% appearing a single time and 0.33% taken by the ten largest. The sample here was CD4+ or CD8+ T cells sorted from blood, taken in a trial of the OX40 agonist ivuxolimab. These receptors came from an adult with an advanced solid tumor such as melanoma, head and neck, liver or kidney cancer.

The rearrangement joins TRBV19 to TRBJ2-7; TRBD1 aligns across 9 bases. This CDR3 has 13 amino acids. With 6 bases clipped from V and 6 bases from J, the junction kept 6 bases outside the gene matches. Germline V gene sequence: CDR1 LNHDA, CDR2 SQIVND (reference sequence). The CDR3 bases are TGTGCCAGTAGCACAACAGGGGGCGCCGAGCAGTACTTC. Translating gives CASSTTGGAEQYF. Variable domain in full (rest from reference TRBV19 and TRBJ2-7): DGGITQSPKYLFRKEGQNVTLSCEQNLNHDAMYWYRQDPGQGLRLIYYSQIVNDFQKGDIAEGYSVSREKKESFPLTVTSAQKNPTAFYLCASSTTGGAEQYFGPGTRLTVT.

This chain links TRBV6-6 with TRBJ1-5, with 10 bases identical to TRBD1. From germline, CDR1 is MNHNY and CDR2 SVGAGI (reference sequence). V gave up 4 bases and J gave up 7 bases; unmatched junction bases: 10. CDR3 length: 16 residues. The CDR3 bases are TGTGCCAGCAGTTCCGGGACAGGGGTTAGATGGCAGCCCCAGCATTTT. Its translation: CASSSGTGVRWQPQHF.

This chain links TRBV6-5 with TRBJ1-2; TRBD1 aligns across 12 bases. V was clipped by 2 bases and J by 8 bases; unmatched bases: 3. Germline-derived CDR1 and CDR2 are MNHEY and SVGAGI. The CDR3 spans 14 residues. CDR3 DNA: TGTGCCAGCAGTTACGGGACAGGGGGCATCGGCTACACCTTC. Amino acids: CASSYGTGGIGYTF.

The chain is built from TRBV27 and TRBJ1-2; 8 positions agree with TRBD1. The J segment lost 5 bases and the V segment lost 5 bases, leaving 7 bases of the junction unmatched. Looked up from germline, CDR1 is MNHEY and CDR2 is SMNVEV (reference sequence). The CDR3 extends over 14 amino acids. The CDR3 here is CASSKQGVGYGYTF. Written as DNA, the CDR3 is TGTGCCAGCAGTAAACAGGGGGTAGGATATGGCTACACCTTC.

The chain uses TRBV6-5 and TRBJ1-1; 7 bases fit TRBD1. CDR3 length: 13 amino acids. V shed 5 bases and J 5 bases; nucleotides not matched to a gene: 5. Germline loops: CDR1 MNHEY, CDR2 SVGAGI. This CDR3 reads CASSRQGGTEAFF. CDR3 in DNA: TGTGCCAGCAGTCGACAGGGAGGGACTGAAGCTTTCTTT.

This chain connects TRBV4-1 to TRBJ1-1, with a tentative D call TRBD1 (5 bases). The CDR3 contains 16 residues. Germline assignment: CDR1 MGHRA and CDR2 YSYEKL. Trimming removed 1 base from V and 3 bases from J, with 15 bases in between. The CDR3: CASSQAGGTFDTEAFF. CDR3 DNA sequence: TGCGCCAGCAGCCAAGCGGGGGGAACATTTGACACTGAAGCTTTCTTT.

J is TRBJ2-2 and V is TRBV6-1; D ambiguous. CDR3 length: 15 amino acids. V lost 3 bases and J lost 5, with 13 bases in between. The germline V gene has CDR1 MNHNS and CDR2 SASEGT. The CDR3 region has the DNA TGTGCCAGCAGTGAGGGGTTCCAACCAACCGGGGAGCTGTTTTTT. This translates into CASSEGFQPTGELFF.

The chain carries TRBV11-3 and TRBJ2-1, with 8 bases fitting TRBD2. V dropped 1 base and J dropped 9; count of bases not matched to a gene: 5. The length of the CDR3 is 14 residues. CDR1 SGHNT and CDR2 YENEEA come from the germline V gene. CDR3 residues: CASSLGLASREQFF. CDR3 bases: TGTGCCAGCAGCTTAGGACTAGCGTCTCGTGAGCAGTTCTTC.

V usage is TRBV30 and J usage is TRBJ1-4, with a tentative D call TRBD1 (6 bases). The CDR3 is 13 residues long. Germline loops: CDR1 GTSNPN, CDR2 SVGIG (reference sequence). Between the trimmed V and J ends, which lost 5 bases and 8 bases, there was a span of 15 bases. The CDR3 nucleotides are TGTGCCTGGTGGGCCGGGGGCAAGGAAAAACTGTTTTTT. Protein sequence: CAWWAGGKEKLFF.

In DNA, the CDR3 is TGTGCCAGCAGCGTAGCTCCACAGGGTAGGCAAGAGACCCAGTACTTC. It yields the protein CASSVAPQGRQETQYF. The rearrangement links TRBV9 to TRBJ2-5; TRBD1 is a possible D gene (6 bases). There are 16 residues in the CDR3. Looked up from germline, CDR1 is SGDLS and CDR2 is YYNGEE. Trimming cost V 0 bases and J 2 bases, with 14 bases left between them.

This sequence joins TRBV11-2 and TRBJ2-1; TRBD2 matches at 7 bases. There are 14 residues in the CDR3. Germline loops: CDR1 SGHAT, CDR2 FQNNGV. J lost 5 bases, V lost 5 bases, and 6 bases had no gene match. The CDR3 DNA is TGTGCCAGCAGCCCAGCGGGGCGAAACAATGAGCAGTTCTTC. It is translated as CASSPAGRNNEQFF.

The genes are TRBV5-8 and TRBJ1-2; D remains unclear. The V end lost 4 bases, the J end lost 4 bases, and 2 bases lay between the germline ends. Germline V lookup: CDR1 SGHTS, CDR2 YDEGEE. The CDR3 sequence is 10 residues long. The CDR3 nucleotides are TGTGCCAGCAGCCTCTATGGCTACACCTTC. It is translated as CASSLYGYTF.

This clone appeared once. The J gene is TRBJ2-6, the V gene TRBV19; 7 bases are a match to TRBD2. The V gene's germline CDR1 is LNHDA and CDR2 SQIVND (reference sequence). With 8 bases clipped from V and 0 bases from J, the junction kept 10 bases outside the gene matches. The CDR3 contains 17 residues. The CDR3 loop reads CASDPSGDDSGANVLTF. The CDR3 DNA follows: TGTGCCAGTGATCCTAGCGGAGATGACTCTGGGGCCAACGTCCTGACTTTC. Full variable domain (rest looked up from reference TRBV19 and TRBJ2-6): DGGITQSPKYLFRKEGQNVTLSCEQNLNHDAMYWYRQDPGQGLRLIYYSQIVNDFQKGDIAEGYSVSREKKESFPLTVTSAQKNPTAFYLCASDPSGDDSGANVLTFGAGSRLTVL.

The V gene is TRBV7-2, the J gene TRBJ2-1; D is uncertain. V was clipped by 3 bases and J by 12 bases, with 15 bases between them. The CDR3 has 13 residues. Germline V gene sequence: CDR1 SGHTA, CDR2 FQGNSA. DNA of the CDR3: TGTGCCAGCAGCTTCGGGTTGTCACATGGGCAGTTCTTC. Protein product: CASSFGLSHGQFF.

The rearrangement uses TRBV7-2 and TRBJ1-4; maybe TRBD1 (5 bases). This CDR3 has 14 amino acids. The germline V and J ends were trimmed by 4 bases and 7 bases, with 13 bases remaining between them. The germline CDR1 and CDR2 sequences are SGHTA and FQGNSA. The CDR3 region has the DNA TGTGCCAGCAGCTCTCAGGGAAGGGTTGAAAAACTGTTTTTT. Translated: CASSSQGRVEKLFF.

This sequence joins TRBV7-2 and TRBJ1-1; D uncertain. The germline gives CDR1 SGHTA, CDR2 FQGNSA. This CDR3 has 12 residues. V was cut by 6 bases and J by 5 bases, with 10 bases left in between. In DNA form, the CDR3 reads TGTGCCAGCAGAATTAGGCATACTGAAGCTTTCTTT. The encoded protein is CASRIRHTEAFF.

The chain's CDR3 is CASTPETGSYEQYF. Written as DNA, the CDR3 is TGTGCCAGCACCCCCGAGACAGGGTCCTACGAGCAGTACTTC. This chain joins TRBV6-5 and TRBJ2-7; 7 positions match TRBD1. There are 14 residues in the CDR3. V was clipped by 7 bases and J by 1 base; unmatched bases: 7. The germline gives CDR1 MNHEY, CDR2 SVGAGI.

Note on this clone: The sample holds other DNA sequences that translate to the same CDR3. V and J are TRBV5-1 and TRBJ1-1, with D perhaps matching TRBD1 (5 bases). The germline V gene has CDR1 SGHRS and CDR2 YFSETQ. The V and J ends lost 8 bases and 1 base respectively, with 12 bases between them. The CDR3 covers 13 residues. The CDR3 here is CASSRGTNTEAFF. The CDR3 DNA is TGCGCCAGTAGCCGGGGGACGAACACTGAAGCTTTCTTT.

The chain is built from TRBV30 and TRBJ1-1, with D maybe TRBD1 (5 bases). The ends were cut back, 1 base at V and 1 base at J, with 13 bases in the middle. CDR1 and CDR2 from the germline V gene are GTSNPN and SVGIG (reference sequence). The CDR3 is 15 residues long. Written as DNA, the CDR3 is TGTGCCTGGAGTGCCCCCGGGGGGGGGAACACTGAAGCTTTCTTT. It translates to CAWSAPGGGNTEAFF.

The chain links TRBV27 to TRBJ1-4; D perhaps matches TRBD1 (5 bases). This CDR3 region has 15 residues. CDR1 MNHEY and CDR2 SMNVEV come from the germline V gene (reference sequence). V was clipped by 6 bases and J by 4 bases, with 15 bases between them. CDR3 residues: CASSSPGKGNEKLFF. The CDR3 DNA sequence: TGTGCCAGCAGCTCCCCAGGGAAGGGTAATGAAAAACTGTTTTTT.

The chain carries TRBV7-8 and TRBJ2-7, with a possible D match to TRBD1 (6 bases). CDR3 length equals 14 residues. V lost 5 bases to trimming and J lost 4 bases, with 15 bases between them. The germline gives CDR1 SGHVS, CDR2 FQNEAQ. As DNA, the CDR3 is TGTGCCAGCAGCCCTTGGGGACAAGATTACGAGCAGTACTTC. It yields the protein CASSPWGQDYEQYF.

This chain uses TRBV10-3 with TRBJ1-2; 9 bases map to TRBD1. This CDR3 region has 15 residues. Germline V CDR1 and CDR2: ENHRY, SYGVKD. V dropped 6 bases and J dropped 3; count of bases not matched to a gene: 8. The DNA of the CDR3 is TGTGCCATCAGCCGGGACAGGGAATCCCACTATGGCTACACCTTC. Translated: CAISRDRESHYGYTF.

The chain uses TRBV27 and TRBJ2-2; 8 bases map to TRBD1. The CDR3 is 15 residues long. Germline CDR1 and CDR2: MNHEY and SMNVEV (reference sequence). V trimming: 4 bases; J trimming: 2 bases; junction bases outside the gene matches: 3. The CDR3 nucleotides read TGTGCCAGCAGTTGGACAGGGATAAACACCGGGGAGCTGTTTTTT. This sequence encodes CASSWTGINTGELFF.

The gene calls are TRBV5-1 and TRBJ2-5; 8 bases line up with TRBD2. Germline CDR1 is SGHRS and CDR2 is YFSETQ. The CDR3 length is 13 residues. The ends lost 7 bases at V and 3 bases at J; junction bases unmatched: 5. The CDR3, as DNA: TGCGCCAGCTTTTCGGGAGGGAAAGAGACCCAGTACTTC. Translating gives CASFSGGKETQYF.

The DNA of the CDR3 is TGCGCCAGCAGCCAAGTTTGGGGAGAGACCCAGTACTTC. Translation gives CASSQVWGETQYF. This chain connects TRBV4-3 to TRBJ2-5; no firm D call. Germline values: CDR1 LGHNA, CDR2 YSLEER. CDR3 length equals 13 residues. Trimming took 1 base from V and 4 from J, leaving 7 bases between them.

The rearrangement uses TRBV28 and TRBJ2-1, with D perhaps TRBD1 (6 bases). The CDR3 loop spans 14 amino acids. The germline V gene encodes CDR1 MDHEN and CDR2 SYDVKM. V was pared by 2 bases and J by 7 bases, with 12 bases between. For the CDR3, the DNA is TGTGCCAGCAGTTTACAGGGGTGGGCAAATGAGCAGTTCTTC. Protein sequence: CASSLQGWANEQFF.

This sequence joins TRBV5-4 and TRBJ1-3; TRBD1 matches at 7 bases. CDR3 size: 16 residues. Germline CDR1 is SGHNT and CDR2 is YYREEE (reference sequence). V was pared by 4 bases and J by 4 bases, with 11 bases of the junction left unmatched. CDR3 region: CASSGARGKNGNTIYF. CDR3 bases: TGTGCCAGCAGCGGGGCCAGGGGGAAGAACGGAAACACCATATATTTT.

CDR3 amino acids: CASSVQADPGGNTIYF. The CDR3, as DNA: TGTGCCAGCAGCGTCCAAGCAGACCCGGGCGGAAACACCATATATTTT. The genes are TRBV9 and TRBJ1-3; D is undetermined. V lost 2 bases to trimming and J lost 4 bases, with 16 bases between them. Germline values: CDR1 SGDLS, CDR2 YYNGEE. The CDR3 has 16 residues. The full variable domain, completed using reference TRBV9 and TRBJ1-3, is DSGVTQTPKHLITATGQRVTLRCSPRSGDLSVYWYQQSLDQGLQFLIQYYNGEERAKGNILERFSAQQFPDLHSELNLSSLELGDSALYFCASSVQADPGGNTIYFGEGSWLTVV.

The J gene is TRBJ2-3, the V gene TRBV28; D perhaps matches TRBD1 (8 bases). The germline V gene has CDR1 MDHEN and CDR2 SYDVKM. This CDR3 comprises 18 residues. Trimming removed 0 bases at V and 1 base at J, with 17 bases between. CDR3 residues: CASSLWSGGGSGTDTQYF. The CDR3 nucleotides are TGTGCCAGCAGTTTATGGTCAGGGGGCGGGAGTGGCACAGATACGCAGTATTTT.

V and J are TRBV13 and TRBJ1-2, with D unclear. V lost 5 bases and J 3 bases, leaving 10 bases between the germline ends. In germline, CDR1 is PRHDT, CDR2 FYEKMQ (reference sequence). The CDR3 contains 13 residues. The CDR3 region has the DNA TGTGCCAGCAGCCGTACAGCTCACTATGGCTACACCTTC. Its protein is CASSRTAHYGYTF.

J is TRBJ2-3 and V is TRBV7-9, with no clear D. V dropped 2 bases and J dropped 5 bases, with 14 bases sitting between them. Germline V gives CDR1 SEHNR, CDR2 FQNEAQ (reference sequence). The CDR3 has 15 amino acids. The CDR3 is CASSLKVEAEDTQYF. CDR3 nucleotides: TGTGCCAGCAGCTTAAAGGTCGAGGCGGAAGATACGCAGTATTTT.